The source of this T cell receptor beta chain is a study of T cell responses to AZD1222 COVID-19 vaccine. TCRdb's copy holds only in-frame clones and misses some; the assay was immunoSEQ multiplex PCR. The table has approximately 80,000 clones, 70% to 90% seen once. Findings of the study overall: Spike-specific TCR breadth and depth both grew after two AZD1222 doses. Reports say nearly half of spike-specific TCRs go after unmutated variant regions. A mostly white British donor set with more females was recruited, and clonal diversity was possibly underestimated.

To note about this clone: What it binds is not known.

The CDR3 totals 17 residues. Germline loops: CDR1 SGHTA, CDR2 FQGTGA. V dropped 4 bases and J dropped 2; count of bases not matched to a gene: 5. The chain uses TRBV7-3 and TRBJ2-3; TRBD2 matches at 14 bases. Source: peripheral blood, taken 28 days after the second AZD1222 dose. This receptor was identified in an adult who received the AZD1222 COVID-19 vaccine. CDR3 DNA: TGTGCCAGCAGCTCCCGGACTAGCGGGGGGTTCACAGATACGCAGTATTTT. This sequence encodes CASSSRTSGGFTDTQYF. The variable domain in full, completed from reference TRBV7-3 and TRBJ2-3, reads GAGVSQTPSNKVTEKGKYVELRCDPISGHTALYWYRQSLGQGPEFLIYFQGTGAADDSGLPNDRFFAVRPEGSVSTLKIQRTERGDSAVYLCASSSRTSGGFTDTQYFGPGTRLTVL.